A selection of T cell receptor beta chains follows, all from one sample in a study of T-cell memory formation after mild COVID-19. TCRdb called the 5' RACE reads again in MiXCR, with one record for every CDR3 protein. The sample lists approximately 150,000 distinct CDR3 sequences; 6% to 7% were seen once. Sequencing used PBMCs or a T cell subset sorted from them (not recorded which). Receptors originate from an adult woman who had mild COVID-19 (a few samples of this study predate the infection). Cell type and time point are not known. Each CDR3 is given without its conserved first and last residue. Clone size is stated in some rows and not others, as once, few, many or a class when expanded.

j_call clone_size v_call cdr3_aa
TRBJ2-3 many TRBV7-2 ASSLGYNRNTQY
TRBJ1-1 many TRBV2 ASSVLEGTEAF
TRBJ2-7 few TRBV27 ASSTLFDRVGQSSYEQY
TRBJ2-3 many TRBV19 ASSRGLADTQY
TRBJ2-5 many TRBV5-1 ASSYTGGRETQY
TRBJ1-5 . TRBV19 ASSIQRGGGQPQH
TRBJ2-3 many TRBV5-1 ASSSRQSTDTQY
TRBJ1-2 many TRBV7-2 ASSLGARQGGGYT
TRBJ2-2 few TRBV7-9 ASSPTPGQGIFTGELF
TRBJ2-7 few TRBV24-1 AAKQSVSYEQY
TRBJ2-1 . TRBV6-2/TRBV6-3 ASRVGTVGNEQF
TRBJ1-2 . TRBV25-1 ASSANLFREGYT
TRBJ2-5 few TRBV29-1 SVTGEETQY
TRBJ2-3 . TRBV20-1 SARGPSLDTQY
TRBJ1-1 many TRBV7-8 ASSLRTGTLNTEAF
TRBJ2-7 . TRBV19 ASRSSGDSYEQY
TRBJ2-7 . TRBV20-1 SARETGGASYEQY
TRBJ1-5 . TRBV12-3/TRBV12-4 ASSWGKSNQPQH
TRBJ2-1 many TRBV4-3 ASSQGDLAGAPGDEQF
TRBJ1-2 many TRBV6-5 ASSYNRGGYGYT
TRBJ2-7 few TRBV6-2/TRBV6-3 ASSYAGLTYEQY
TRBJ2-3 . TRBV3-1 ASRRTSPSTDTQY
TRBJ2-7 once TRBV5-1 ASSFRGVAYEQY
TRBJ2-7 many TRBV12-3/TRBV12-4 ASSPRTSGHYEQY
TRBJ2-1 many TRBV29-1 SVSRRGQELYNEQF
TRBJ1-1 few TRBV20-1 SARGGSGTEAF
TRBJ1-4 many TRBV7-9 ASSLWTATNEKLF